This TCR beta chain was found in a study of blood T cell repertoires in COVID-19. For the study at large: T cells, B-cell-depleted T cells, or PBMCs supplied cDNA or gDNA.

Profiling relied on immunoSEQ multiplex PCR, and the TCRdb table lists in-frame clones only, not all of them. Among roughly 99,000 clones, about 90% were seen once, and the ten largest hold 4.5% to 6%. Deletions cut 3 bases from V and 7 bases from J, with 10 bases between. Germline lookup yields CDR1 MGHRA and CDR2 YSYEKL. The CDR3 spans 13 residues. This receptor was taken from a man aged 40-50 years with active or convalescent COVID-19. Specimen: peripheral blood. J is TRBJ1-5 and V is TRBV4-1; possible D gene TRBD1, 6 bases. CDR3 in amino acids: CASSHVQGQPQHF. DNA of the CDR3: TGCGCCAGCAGCCACGTTCAGGGGCAGCCCCAGCATTTT.